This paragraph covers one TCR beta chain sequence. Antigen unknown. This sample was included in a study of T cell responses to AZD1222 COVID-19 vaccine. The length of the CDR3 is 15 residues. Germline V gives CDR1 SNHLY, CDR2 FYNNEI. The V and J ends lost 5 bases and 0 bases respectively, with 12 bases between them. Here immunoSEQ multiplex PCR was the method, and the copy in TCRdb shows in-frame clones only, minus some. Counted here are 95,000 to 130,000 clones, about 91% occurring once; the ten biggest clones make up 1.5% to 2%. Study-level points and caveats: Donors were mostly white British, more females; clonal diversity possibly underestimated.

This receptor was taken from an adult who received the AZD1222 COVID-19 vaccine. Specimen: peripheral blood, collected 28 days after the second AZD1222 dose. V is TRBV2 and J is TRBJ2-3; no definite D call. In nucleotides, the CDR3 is TGTGCCAGCAGTCGGAGACCTCCTAGCACAGATACGCAGTATTTT. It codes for CASSRRPPSTDTQYF. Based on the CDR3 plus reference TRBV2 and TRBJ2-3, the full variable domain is EPEVTQTPSHQVTQMGQEVILRCVPISNHLYFYWYRQILGQKVEFLVSFYNNEISEKSEIFDDQFSVERPDGSNFTLKIRSTKLEDSAMYFCASSRRPPSTDTQYFGPGTRLTVL.